The 26 T cell receptor beta chains given below trace back to one sample, sequenced in a study of cytomegalovirus exposure and HLA in healthy donors. PCR employed 60 Vbeta and 13 Jbeta primers. Only in-frame clones appear in the TCRdb table, and some are missing; sequencing was by immunoSEQ multiplex PCR. The table shows 130,000 or so clones, with 88% occurring only once. The specimen was PBMCs. These receptor sequences come from a woman in her 40s in good health and CMV-seronegative.

The genes are TRBV7-3 and TRBJ1-1, with a weak D call TRBD1 (5 bases). The CDR3 totals 14 residues. Germline loops: CDR1 SGHTA, CDR2 FQGTGA. V was shortened by 2 bases and J by 3 bases, with 10 bases between the two germline ends. CDR3 loop: CASSLQGGDTEAFF. The CDR3 coding sequence is TGTGCCAGCAGCTTACAGGGTGGAGACACTGAAGCTTTCTTT.

The chain links TRBV28 to TRBJ2-7; 7 nucleotides agree with TRBD2. Germline V gives CDR1 MDHEN, CDR2 SYDVKM. The CDR3 totals 13 residues. Trimming took 10 bases from V and 4 from J; bases not matched to a gene: 10. As DNA, the CDR3 is TGTGCCACCACAAGGACTAGTCGGTACGAGCAGTACTTC. As protein: CATTRTSRYEQYF.

This clone was seen only once. The genes are TRBV5-1 and TRBJ1-6; tentative D call: TRBD1 (6 bases). Germline CDR1 reads SGHRS; CDR2 reads YFSETQ. V was trimmed by 1 base and J by 3 bases, leaving 11 bases between them. The CDR3 length is 16 residues. CDR3 bases: TGCGCCAGCAGCTTGACAGGGCCTCTCTATAATTCACCCCTCCACTTT. Protein product: CASSLTGPLYNSPLHF.

The CDR3 DNA is TGCGCCAGCAGCCAAGAATGGGTCGGGTCTAGCGAGAACAATGAGCAGTTCTTC. It translates to CASSQEWVGSSENNEQFF. This chain links TRBV4-1 with TRBJ2-1; perhaps TRBD2 as D (6 bases). The germline V and J ends were trimmed by 0 bases and 5 bases, with 20 bases remaining between them. The germline CDR1 and CDR2 sequences are MGHRA and YSYEKL. The length of the CDR3 is 18 residues.

V usage is TRBV7-2 and J usage is TRBJ2-3, with TRBD2 matching over 15 bases. CDR3 length: 15 amino acids. Germline V gene data show CDR1 as SGHTA and CDR2 as FQGNSA. V shed 6 bases and J 3 bases; nucleotides not matched to a gene: 1. As DNA, the CDR3 is TGTGCCAGCAGGGGACTAGCGGGAGGTACAGATACGCAGTATTTT. It yields the protein CASRGLAGGTDTQYF.

In DNA, the CDR3 is TGTGCCAGTAGTATTAACAAGTTCGCTGAAGCTTTCTTT. This translates into CASSINKFAEAFF. The V call is TRBV19, the J call TRBJ1-1; D remains ambiguous. The CDR3 loop spans 13 amino acids. Trimming took off 3 bases at V and 6 bases at J, with 11 bases between the two ends. CDR1 is LNHDA and CDR2 is SQIVND in the germline V gene (reference sequence).

The rearrangement uses TRBV7-9 and TRBJ1-2; 8 bases agree with TRBD1. This CDR3 region has 13 residues. Trimming took 6 bases from V and 8 from J; bases not matched to a gene: 8. The germline V gene has CDR1 SEHNR and CDR2 FQNEAQ (reference sequence). The CDR3 spells CASSTTGENGYTF. The DNA of the CDR3 is TGTGCCAGCAGTACGACAGGGGAGAACGGCTACACCTTC.

This clone was detected only once. The V gene is TRBV7-9, the J gene TRBJ2-6; no definite D call. The CDR3 runs 16 residues. In germline, CDR1 is SEHNR, CDR2 FQNEAQ (reference sequence). V gave up 0 bases and J gave up 0 bases, with 6 bases separating them. The chain's CDR3 is CASSLARGSGANVLTF. The DNA of the CDR3 is TGTGCCAGCAGCTTAGCGCGAGGCTCTGGGGCCAACGTCCTGACTTTC.

The chain joins TRBV7-9 to TRBJ1-1, with TRBD1 identical over 8 bases. V shed 3 bases and J 4 bases; nucleotides not matched to a gene: 1. The CDR3 is made up of 13 amino acids. CDR1 and CDR2 (germline): SEHNR, FQNEAQ (reference sequence). The CDR3 loop reads CASSFGQGTEAFF. The CDR3 nucleotides are TGTGCCAGCAGCTTTGGACAGGGCACTGAAGCTTTCTTT.

The chain links TRBV5-1 to TRBJ1-5; unclear D gene. The CDR3 covers 14 residues. The V end was cut by 4 bases, the J end by 0 bases, with 8 bases between. Germline CDR1 is SGHRS and CDR2 is YFSETQ. For the CDR3, the DNA is TGCGCCAGCAGCCGAGACACTAGCAATCAGCCCCAGCATTTT. Its protein is CASSRDTSNQPQHF.

V gene TRBV6-6 combines with J gene TRBJ1-1; 7 nucleotides agree with TRBD1. Germline CDR1 and CDR2: MNHNY and SVGAGI (reference sequence). The V segment lost 5 bases and the J segment 8 bases; nucleotides outside the gene matches: 2. This CDR3 comprises 11 residues. The CDR3 protein is CASSHRGEAFF. CDR3 nucleotide sequence: TGTGCCAGCAGTCACAGGGGAGAAGCTTTCTTT.

This chain connects TRBV28 to TRBJ1-2; weak D call: TRBD1 (6 bases). With 3 bases removed from V and 6 bases from J, the gap between germline ends came to 14 bases. Germline V gene lookup returns CDR1 MDHEN and CDR2 SYDVKM. The CDR3 runs to 14 residues. The CDR3 sequence: CASSFAGASNGYTF. The CDR3 region has the DNA TGTGCCAGCAGTTTTGCGGGGGCATCTAATGGCTACACCTTC.

This clone was seen only a few times. The chain couples TRBV13 to TRBJ1-4; 7 nucleotides align to TRBD1. Trimming at V came to 4 bases and at J to 8 bases, leaving 13 bases not matched to a gene. This CDR3 has 16 residues. Looked up from germline, CDR1 is PRHDT and CDR2 is FYEKMQ (reference sequence). The CDR3 region is CASSSEVTGQDEKLFF. In DNA form, the CDR3 reads TGTGCCAGCAGCTCGGAGGTGACAGGGCAGGACGAAAAACTGTTTTTT.

The chain is built from TRBV7-9 and TRBJ2-5; D perhaps matches TRBD1 (5 bases). CDR3 length: 14 residues. V was clipped by 5 bases and J by 4 bases, with 14 bases between them. Germline lookup yields CDR1 SEHNR and CDR2 FQNEAQ (reference sequence). The CDR3 protein is CASSQGHDRETQYF. The CDR3 nucleotides read TGTGCCAGCAGCCAAGGACATGATCGAGAGACCCAGTACTTC.

Notes on this clone: Distinct nucleotide sequences in the sample also encode this CDR3. The chain has TRBV28 and TRBJ2-7; 7 positions agree with TRBD2. The CDR3 sequence is 15 residues long. The V and J ends lost 6 bases and 5 bases, in that order; junction bases with no gene match: 13. CDR1 and CDR2 from the germline V gene are MDHEN and SYDVKM. The CDR3 sequence: CASRMGDGRVHEQYF. In DNA, the CDR3 is TGTGCCAGCAGGATGGGGGATGGGAGGGTCCACGAGCAGTACTTC.

This rearrangement joins TRBV28 to TRBJ2-7; TRBD1 matches 9 bases. Looked up from germline, CDR1 is MDHEN and CDR2 is SYDVKM. The ends lost 5 bases at V and 1 base at J; junction bases unmatched: 3. CDR3 length: 14 amino acids. The CDR3 region is CASSEGQGSYEQYF. The CDR3 DNA follows: TGTGCCAGCAGTGAGGGACAGGGTTCCTACGAGCAGTACTTC. The whole variable domain, remainder taken from reference TRBV28 and TRBJ2-7, is DVKVTQSSRYLVKRTGEKVFLECVQDMDHENMFWYRQDPGLGLRLIYFSYDVKMKEKGDIPEGYSVSREKKERFSLILESASTNQTSMYLCASSEGQGSYEQYFGPGTRLTVT.

This clone was detected once. The V gene is TRBV4-1, the J gene TRBJ2-7; 7 positions match TRBD1. Germline CDR1 MGHRA, CDR2 YSYEKL. V lost 6 bases, J lost 5 bases, and 7 bases stayed unmatched. This CDR3 contains 13 residues. The CDR3 DNA reads as TGCGCCAGCAGTCTCGGGACAGTCGACGAGCAGTACTTC. It yields the protein CASSLGTVDEQYF.

The chain employs TRBV9 and TRBJ1-3, with a weak D call TRBD1 (6 bases). The CDR3 is 15 amino acids. Per germline, CDR1 SGDLS and CDR2 YYNGEE. The V end was cut by 0 bases, the J end by 4 bases, with 11 bases between. CDR3 in amino acids: CASSVAGTIGNTIYF. CDR3 bases: TGTGCCAGCAGCGTAGCGGGGACAATAGGAAACACCATATATTTT.

Note on this clone: A junction end diverges from the germline sequence, so it may reflect a read error. The chain recombines TRBV7-9 with TRBJ2-7; 7 positions agree with TRBD2. The germline gives CDR1 SEHNR, CDR2 FQNEAQ (reference sequence). This CDR3 comprises 12 residues. The CDR3 loop reads CSSSRGSYEQYF. The CDR3 DNA reads TGTTCCAGCAGTCGCGGGAGCTACGAGCAGTACTTC.

A single count supports this clone. The chain employs TRBV28 and TRBJ2-7; 8 bases match TRBD1. This CDR3 spans 11 amino acids. Trimming removed 3 bases from V and 10 bases from J; junction bases left unmatched: 2. CDR1 and CDR2 from the germline V gene are MDHEN and SYDVKM. Written as DNA, the CDR3 is TGTGCCAGCAGTTTCGGACAGGGTCAGTACTTC. It encodes CASSFGQGQYF.

This clone was picked up one time. This chain joins TRBV21-1 and TRBJ2-1; the DNA was not used to check the table's D call, TRBD2. TRBV21-1 is listed as a pseudogene. This CDR3 is 18 amino acids long. CDR3 bases: TGTGCCAGCAGCGGACGGACCCGATGGACTAGCGGGAGGACTGAGCAGTTCTTC. The encoded protein is CASSGRTRWTSGRTEQFF.

V and J are TRBV5-1 and TRBJ1-2; D not certain. Trimming removed 0 bases from V and 5 bases from J, with 11 bases in between. The CDR3 runs 14 residues. Germline V CDR1 and CDR2: SGHRS, YFSETQ. The CDR3 bases are TGCGCCAGCAGCTTGGGGCCAACAGATTATGGCTACACCTTC. Translating it yields CASSLGPTDYGYTF.

This clone has only a few counts. The chain combines TRBV25-1 with TRBJ2-3; 7 bases are a match to TRBD1. V shed 6 bases and J 2 bases; nucleotides not matched to a gene: 2. Germline CDR1 and CDR2: MGHDK and SYGVNS. The length of the CDR3 is 13 residues. The CDR3 bases are TGTGCCAGCAGGGGACAGTTCACAGATACGCAGTATTTT. It translates to CASRGQFTDTQYF. Full variable domain (remainder filled in from reference TRBV25-1 and TRBJ2-3): EADIYQTPRYLVIGTGKKITLECSQTMGHDKMYWYQQDPGMELHLIHYSYGVNSTEKGDLSSESTVSRIRTEHFPLTLESARPSHTSQYLCASRGQFTDTQYFGPGTRLTVL.

The V and J genes are TRBV27 and TRBJ2-1; weak D call: TRBD1 (6 bases). The V and J ends lost 4 bases and 8 bases respectively, with 18 bases between them. The CDR3 length is 15 residues. CDR1 is MNHEY, CDR2 SMNVEV, per germline (reference sequence). This chain's CDR3 is CASSSPGQLIHEQFF. The CDR3 nucleotides read TGTGCCAGCAGTTCCCCGGGACAATTAATCCATGAGCAGTTCTTC.

The CDR3 DNA is TGCGCCAGCAGCCGAGGACAGGTGGCCTGCGAGCAGTACTTC. Translated, it gives CASSRGQVACEQYF. The chain recombines TRBV23-1 with TRBJ2-7; 7 bases line up with TRBD1. TRBV23-1 is classed as an ORF, of uncertain function. Germline trimming cut 6 bases from V and 6 bases from J; bases unmatched to any gene: 11. CDR3 length: 14 residues.

The chain carries TRBV29-1 and TRBJ2-3; 8 positions agree with TRBD2. The trim removed 8 bases at V and 8 bases at J, leaving 9 bases unmatched. This CDR3 region has 12 residues. Germline-derived CDR1 and CDR2 are SQVTM and ANQGSEA. The CDR3 DNA follows: TGCAGCACCAGCGGGAGTGAAGGTACGCAGTATTTT. Protein sequence: CSTSGSEGTQYF.